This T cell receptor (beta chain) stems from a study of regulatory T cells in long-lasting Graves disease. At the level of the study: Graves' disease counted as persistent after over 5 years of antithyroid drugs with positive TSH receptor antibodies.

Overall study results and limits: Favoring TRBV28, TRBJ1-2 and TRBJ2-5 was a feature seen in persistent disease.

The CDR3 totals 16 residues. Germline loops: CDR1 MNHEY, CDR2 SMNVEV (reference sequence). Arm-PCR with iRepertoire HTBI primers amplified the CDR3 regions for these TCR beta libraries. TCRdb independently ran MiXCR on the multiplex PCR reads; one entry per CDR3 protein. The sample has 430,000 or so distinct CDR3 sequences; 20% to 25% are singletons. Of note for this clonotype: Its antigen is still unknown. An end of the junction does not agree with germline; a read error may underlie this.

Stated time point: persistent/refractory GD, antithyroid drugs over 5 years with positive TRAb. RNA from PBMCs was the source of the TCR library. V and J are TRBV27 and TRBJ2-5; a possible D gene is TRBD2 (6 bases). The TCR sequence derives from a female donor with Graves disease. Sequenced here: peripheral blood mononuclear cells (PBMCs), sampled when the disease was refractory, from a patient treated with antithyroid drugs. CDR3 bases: TGCGCCAGCAGCCACGCCGACCGGGACCGCGGGGAGACCCGGTACTTC. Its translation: CASSHADRDRGETRYF.